These 11 T cell receptor beta chains originate from one sample sequenced in a study of blood T cell repertoires in COVID-19. Only in-frame clones appear in the TCRdb table, and some are missing; sequencing was by immunoSEQ multiplex PCR. The data contain some 180,000 clones, 80% to 95% of them singletons. Sequenced input: peripheral blood. Every receptor here comes from a man aged 50-60 years with acute or convalescent COVID-19.

This rearrangement joins TRBV28 to TRBJ1-5; tentative D call: TRBD1 (5 bases). V gave up 7 bases and J gave up 0 bases, with 10 bases separating them. The CDR3 is made up of 14 amino acids. Germline CDR1 MDHEN, CDR2 SYDVKM. The CDR3 loop is CASIRADSNQPQHF. CDR3 nucleotides: TGTGCCAGCATCAGGGCCGATAGCAATCAGCCCCAGCATTTT.

The V and J genes are TRBV2 and TRBJ2-2; D ambiguous. CDR3 length: 15 residues. Germline CDR1 reads SNHLY; CDR2 reads FYNNEI. V shed 6 bases and J shed 4 bases, with 15 bases lying between them. The DNA of the CDR3 is TGTGCCAGCAGCGCTGGCGGTCGGAGCACCGGGGAGCTGTTTTTT. Encoded protein: CASSAGGRSTGELFF.

CDR3 sequence: CASSISSSYEQYF. In DNA, the CDR3 is TGTGCCAGTAGTATATCCTCGTCCTACGAGCAGTACTTC. The genes are TRBV19 and TRBJ2-7; D is ambiguous. V lost 2 bases, J lost 1 base, and 6 bases lay in between. This CDR3 is 13 amino acids long. Germline V CDR1 and CDR2: LNHDA, SQIVND (reference sequence).

This clone was recorded once. This chain joins TRBV18 and TRBJ1-6; the D gene is possibly TRBD1 (5 bases). Trimming pared 3 bases from V and 2 bases from J, leaving 17 bases between. Germline CDR1 reads KGHSH; CDR2 reads LQKENI. This CDR3 has 18 amino acids. CDR3 nucleotide sequence: TGTGCCAGCTCACCGATCGTTACAGGAGGGCCCTATAATTCACCCCTCCACTTT. It encodes CASSPIVTGGPYNSPLHF.

The chain combines TRBV21-1 with TRBJ2-7; the table's D call of TRBD2 was not tested on the DNA. TRBV21-1 is recorded as a pseudogene. The CDR3 extends over 15 amino acids. CDR3 protein: CASSKGGGNSYEQYV. Here the CDR3 DNA reads TGTGCCAGCAGCAAAGGGGGGGGAAACTCCTACGAGCAGTACGTC.

The chain employs TRBV7-2 and TRBJ1-6, with 8 bases that match TRBD1. The trim removed 5 bases at V and 10 bases at J, leaving 7 bases unmatched. Germline CDR1 reads SGHTA; CDR2 reads FQGNSA. This CDR3 has 14 amino acids. The CDR3 region has the DNA TGTGCCAGCAGCCGTGACAGGGGAGGATCACCCCTCCACTTT. This gives the protein CASSRDRGGSPLHF.

The chain combines TRBV5-1 with TRBJ2-1; 11 nucleotides match TRBD2. Germline V lookup: CDR1 SGHRS, CDR2 YFSETQ. The CDR3 totals 15 residues. The V gene end was trimmed by 5 bases and the J gene end by 5 bases; junction bases not matched to a gene: 6. The CDR3 region is CASRPALAGDNEQFF. The CDR3 nucleotides read TGCGCCAGCAGACCGGCACTAGCGGGGGACAATGAGCAGTTCTTC. The entire variable domain, with the rest obtained from reference TRBV5-1 and TRBJ2-1, is as follows: KAGVTQTPRYLIKTRGQQVTLSCSPISGHRSVSWYQQTPGQGLQFLFEYFSETQRNKGNFPGRFSGRQFSNSRSEMNVSTLELGDSALYLCASRPALAGDNEQFFGPGTRLTVL.

This clone has only one observation. This chain joins TRBV5-8 and TRBJ2-5, with 7 bases aligning to TRBD2. Germline V gene data show CDR1 as SGHTS and CDR2 as YDEGEE. Trimming at V came to 2 bases and at J to 4 bases, leaving 11 bases not matched to a gene. The CDR3 loop spans 16 amino acids. The DNA of the CDR3 is TGTGCCAGCAGCTTAATCACAGCGGGAAGGCGAGAGACCCAGTACTTC. It codes for CASSLITAGRRETQYF.

This clone was found once. V is TRBV24-1 and J is TRBJ2-2, with 9 bases fitting TRBD1. Trimming took 0 bases from V and 3 from J; bases not matched to a gene: 4. The CDR3 runs to 17 residues. Germline CDR1 and CDR2: KGHDR and SFDVKD. CDR3 bases: TGTGCCACCAGTGATTTGCCGGACAGGGGTTACACCGGGGAGCTGTTTTTT. Translated, it gives CATSDLPDRGYTGELFF.

V is TRBV27 and J is TRBJ1-2, with 7 nucleotides matching TRBD1. Germline V lookup: CDR1 MNHEY, CDR2 SMNVEV (reference sequence). J lost 7 bases, V lost 4 bases, and 15 bases had no gene match. The CDR3 is made up of 16 amino acids. The CDR3 nucleotides are TGTGCCAGCAGTTCAACACCGGGACTCCACAGGGGTGGCTACACCTTC. Encoded protein: CASSSTPGLHRGGYTF.

V is TRBV30 and J is TRBJ1-3, with TRBD1 identical over 7 bases. The CDR3 is 12 residues long. Germline V gene data show CDR1 as GTSNPN and CDR2 as SVGIG (reference sequence). V gave up 5 bases and J gave up 4 bases; unmatched junction bases: 2. CDR3 nucleotides: TGTGCCTGGGAGACAGGGGGAAACACCATATATTTT. Its protein is CAWETGGNTIYF. Variable domain in full (rest from reference TRBV30 and TRBJ1-3): SQTIHQWPATLVQPVGSPLSLECTVEGTSNPNLYWYRQAAGRGLQLLFYSVGIGQISSEVPQNLSASRPQDRQFILSSKKLLLSDSGFYLCAWETGGNTIYFGEGSWLTVV.